This T cell receptor (beta chain) emerged from a study of T-cell reconstitution after alpha-beta-depleted transplantation in children listed by TCRdb under 2016. Background on the whole study: Using TCR repertoire profiling, the study quantitatively followed how T-cell immune reconstitution unfolded in children after TCRalphabeta/CD19-depleted allogeneic hematopoietic cell transplantation.

The treatment or condition label, as the study defines it: allogeneic hematopoietic cell transplantation with graft depleted of TCRalphabeta T cells and CD19 B cells. The children who served as transplant recipients had been given grafts of TCRalphabeta/CD19-depleted allogeneic hematopoietic cells. General study outcomes and caveats: Over subsequent months, a decline in hyperexpanded clone frequencies was noted, and after one year, T-cell counts and TCRbeta diversity were mostly ascribed to newly produced T cells. The apparently early recovery of alphabetaT-cell counts about two months after transplant reportedly depended on only several hundred rapidly expanded clones that came from non-depleted graft cells. In some patients, the high TCRbeta diversity seen at day 60 was put down to recipient T cells and intrathymic progenitors that had survived conditioning.

The library came from PCR. Sequencing took place on an Illumina HiSeq 2500. TCR libraries were prepared with molecular barcoding, using unique molecular identifiers to normalize TCRbeta repertoire quantification. In TCRdb, the public reads were trimmed at Q25 with fastp and aligned with MiXCR, with productive beta chains retained. Rows with one shared CDR3 protein collapse into an entry with the most common genes and DNA. Recorded for this sample are around 140,000 distinct CDR3 sequences; around 10% of them occurred a single time. Clones ranked in the top ten supply 15% to 20% of the sample. The germline V gene (reference sequence) gives CDR1 as LGHDT and CDR2 as YNNKEL. Including cysteine and phenylalanine, the CDR3 has 13 amino acids. The CDR3 DNA has 39 bases and is translated from base 1. V is clipped by 1 base and J by 6 bases, and the sequence between their germline boundaries is 10 bases long.

Concerning this clonotype: This receptor's antigen is unknown. The input lacks base qualities; no much larger clone sits a single base away.

The sequence joins TRBV3-1 to TRBJ2-7; the D gene cannot be resolved reliably. This TCR was recovered from a female patient aged 2 to 10 who had a stem cell transplant for congenital amegakaryocytic thrombocytopenia, so the T cells may come from the graft donor. The source material was PBMCs, mostly from graft donor cells, sampled 180 days after TCRalphabeta/CD19-depleted stem cell transplant. The sequence in DNA is TGTGCCAGCAGCCAAGCCGTGGCCCTCGAGCAGTACTTC. Its product reads: CASSQAVALEQYF.